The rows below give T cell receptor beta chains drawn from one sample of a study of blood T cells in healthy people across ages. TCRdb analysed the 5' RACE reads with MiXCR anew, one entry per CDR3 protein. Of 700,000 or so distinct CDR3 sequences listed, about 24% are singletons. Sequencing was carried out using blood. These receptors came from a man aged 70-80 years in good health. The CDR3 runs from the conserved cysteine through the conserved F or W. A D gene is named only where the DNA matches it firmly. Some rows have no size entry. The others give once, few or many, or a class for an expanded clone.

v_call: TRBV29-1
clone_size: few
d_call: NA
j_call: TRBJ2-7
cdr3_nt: TGCAGCGTTGGACAGGATCTCAGCTACGAGCAGTACTTC
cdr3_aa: CSVGQDLSYEQYF

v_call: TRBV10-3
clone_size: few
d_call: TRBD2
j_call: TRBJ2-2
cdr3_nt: TGTGCCATCAGGGGACTAGCGGACACCGGGGAGCTGTTTTTT
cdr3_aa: CAIRGLADTGELFF

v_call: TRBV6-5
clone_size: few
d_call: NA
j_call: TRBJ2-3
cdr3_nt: TGTGCCAGCGGACCTGGGGCAGAGTGGACAGATACGCAGTATTTT
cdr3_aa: CASGPGAEWTDTQYF

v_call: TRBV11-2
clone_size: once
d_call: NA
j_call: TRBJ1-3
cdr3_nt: TGTGCCAGCACCCCCGATGGCAGCCCGGGCTCTGGAACCACCATATATTTT
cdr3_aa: CASTPDGSPGSGTTIYF

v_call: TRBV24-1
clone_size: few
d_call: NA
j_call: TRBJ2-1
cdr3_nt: TGTGCCACCAGTGATTTATTTCGGCTAGCGACGTTCTTC
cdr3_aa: CATSDLFRLATFF

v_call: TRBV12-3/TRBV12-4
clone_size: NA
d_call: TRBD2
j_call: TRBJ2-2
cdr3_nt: TGTGCCAGCAGGATGACTAGCGGGGGGGCAGGTGGCGGGGAGCTGTTTTTT
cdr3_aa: CASRMTSGGAGGGELFF

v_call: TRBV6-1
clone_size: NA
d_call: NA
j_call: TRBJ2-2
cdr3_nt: TGTGCCAGCGTCCCCACGGGGGCCAAAACGAACACCGGGGAGCTGTTTTTT
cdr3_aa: CASVPTGAKTNTGELFF

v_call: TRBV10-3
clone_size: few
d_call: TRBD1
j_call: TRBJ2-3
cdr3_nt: TGTGCCATCAGTGGGACAGGGCGGGCAGATACGCAGTATTTT
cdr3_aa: CAISGTGRADTQYF

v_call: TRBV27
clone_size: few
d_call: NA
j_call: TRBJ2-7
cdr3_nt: TGTGCCAGCAGTCAACGTCAATACTACGAGCAGTACTTC
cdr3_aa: CASSQRQYYEQYF

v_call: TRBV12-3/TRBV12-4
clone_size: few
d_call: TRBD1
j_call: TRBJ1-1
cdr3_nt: TGTGCCAGCAGTTTTCTCCCAGGGGGGAGGAACACTGAAGCTTTCTTT
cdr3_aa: CASSFLPGGRNTEAFF

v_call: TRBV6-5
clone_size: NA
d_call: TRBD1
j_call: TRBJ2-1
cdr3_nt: TGTGCCAGCAGGGGGGACAGGGCCGGCAATGAGCAGTTCTTC
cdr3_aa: CASRGDRAGNEQFF

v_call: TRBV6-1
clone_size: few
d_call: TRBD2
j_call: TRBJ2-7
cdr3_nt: TGTGCCAGCAGTGAAGCGGGAGGGTCCTACGAGCAGTACTTC
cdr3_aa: CASSEAGGSYEQYF

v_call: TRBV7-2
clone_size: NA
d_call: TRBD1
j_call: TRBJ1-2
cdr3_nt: TGTGCCAGCAGCAGTGCACGGGACAGCAACTATGGCTACACCTTC
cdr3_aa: CASSSARDSNYGYTF

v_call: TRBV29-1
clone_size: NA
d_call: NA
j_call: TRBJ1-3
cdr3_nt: TGCAGCGTTGAAGGGTCCCTCGGGACCTATAGGAGGGCCATATATTTT
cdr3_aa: CSVEGSLGTYRRAIYF

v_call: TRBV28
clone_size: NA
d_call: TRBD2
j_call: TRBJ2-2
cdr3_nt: TGTGCCAGCAGTCCAGGACTAGCGGCCGGCACCGGGGAGCTGTTTTTT
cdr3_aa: CASSPGLAAGTGELFF

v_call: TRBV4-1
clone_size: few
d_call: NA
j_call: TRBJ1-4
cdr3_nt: TGCGCCAGCAGCCAAGATGGAGCGGTCGGTGAAAAACTGTTTTTT
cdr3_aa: CASSQDGAVGEKLFF

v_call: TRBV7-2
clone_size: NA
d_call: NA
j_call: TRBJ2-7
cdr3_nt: TGTGCCAGCAGCTTCAACAGAGCCTCTTACGAGCAGTACTTC
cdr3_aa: CASSFNRASYEQYF

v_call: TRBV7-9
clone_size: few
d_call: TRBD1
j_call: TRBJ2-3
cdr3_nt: TGTGCCAGCAGCGATACAGGGGCGCCCACAGATACGCAGTATTTT
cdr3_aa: CASSDTGAPTDTQYF

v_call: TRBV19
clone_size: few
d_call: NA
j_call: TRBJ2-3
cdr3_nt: TGTGCCAGTAGTATGTGGGTCCAATCAGTTAAAGATACGCAGTATTTT
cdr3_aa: CASSMWVQSVKDTQYF

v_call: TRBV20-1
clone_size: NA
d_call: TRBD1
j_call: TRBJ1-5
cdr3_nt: TGCAGTGCTAACCAGGGGGCGATCGCAGATACGCAGCATTTT
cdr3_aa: CSANQGAIADTQHF

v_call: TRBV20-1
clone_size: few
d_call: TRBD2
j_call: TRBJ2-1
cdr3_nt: TGCAGTGCTAGAGATCCCGCGGGAGGGATTGATGAGCAGTTCTTC
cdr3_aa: CSARDPAGGIDEQFF

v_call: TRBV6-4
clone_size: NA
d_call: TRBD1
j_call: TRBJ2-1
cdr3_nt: TGTGCCAGCAGATTAATCCCGGATGACAGGGTATGTAATGAGCAGTTCTTC
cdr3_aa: CASRLIPDDRVCNEQFF

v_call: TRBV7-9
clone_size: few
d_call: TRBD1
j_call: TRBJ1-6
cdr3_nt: TGTGCCAGCACCAGGGGACAGTCAAATTCACCCCTCCACTTT
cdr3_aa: CASTRGQSNSPLHF

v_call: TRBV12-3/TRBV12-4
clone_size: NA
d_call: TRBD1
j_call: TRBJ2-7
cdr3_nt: TGTGCCAGCAGCCGAGGACAGGTCGGCGAGCAGTACTTC
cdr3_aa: CASSRGQVGEQYF

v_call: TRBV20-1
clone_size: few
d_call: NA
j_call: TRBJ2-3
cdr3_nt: TGCAGCCAATCCTACAGAGACACAGATACGCAGTATTTT
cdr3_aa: CSQSYRDTDTQYF

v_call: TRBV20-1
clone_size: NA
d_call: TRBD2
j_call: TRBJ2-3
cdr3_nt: TGCAGTGCTTCGACTAGCGGAAACACAGATACGCAGTATTTT
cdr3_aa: CSASTSGNTDTQYF

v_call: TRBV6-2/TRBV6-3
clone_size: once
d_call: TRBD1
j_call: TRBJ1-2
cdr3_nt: TGTGCCAGCAGCCCACAGGGGCGAAGCTATGGCTACACCTTC
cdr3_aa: CASSPQGRSYGYTF

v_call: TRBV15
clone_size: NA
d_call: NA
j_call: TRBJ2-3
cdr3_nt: TGTGCCACCAGCAGAGGCGGGACGGGGCCCACAGATACGCAGTATTTT
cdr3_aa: CATSRGGTGPTDTQYF

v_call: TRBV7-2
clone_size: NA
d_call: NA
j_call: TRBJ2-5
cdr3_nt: TGTGCCAGCAGCTTAGTGACTACAGTGGACCAAGAGACCCAGTACTTC
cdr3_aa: CASSLVTTVDQETQYF

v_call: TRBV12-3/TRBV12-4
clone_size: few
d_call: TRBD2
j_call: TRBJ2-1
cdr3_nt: TGTGCCAGCAGTTTATCTGGGGGGGTATCCTACAATGAGCAGTTCTTC
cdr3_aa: CASSLSGGVSYNEQFF

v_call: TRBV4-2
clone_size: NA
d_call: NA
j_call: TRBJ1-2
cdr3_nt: TGTGCCAGCAGCCCCCGGGACGGGAACTATGGCTACACCTTC
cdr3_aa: CASSPRDGNYGYTF

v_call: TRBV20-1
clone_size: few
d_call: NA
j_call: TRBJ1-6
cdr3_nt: TGCAGTGCTACCCTGTCTTTTTTGGGATCACCCCTCCACTTT
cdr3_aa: CSATLSFLGSPLHF

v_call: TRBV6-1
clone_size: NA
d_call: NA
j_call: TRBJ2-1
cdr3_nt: TGTGCCAGCACCCTCGACAGTTACAATGAGCAGTTCTTC
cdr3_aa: CASTLDSYNEQFF

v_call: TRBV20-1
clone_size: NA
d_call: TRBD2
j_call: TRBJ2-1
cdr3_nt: TGCAGTGCTCCGACTAGCGGGCCCATAAACAATGAGCAGTTCTTC
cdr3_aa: CSAPTSGPINNEQFF

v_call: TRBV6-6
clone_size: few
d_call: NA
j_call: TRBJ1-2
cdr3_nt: TGTGCCAGCAGTTACGTAGGGCTAAATGGCTACACCTTC
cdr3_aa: CASSYVGLNGYTF

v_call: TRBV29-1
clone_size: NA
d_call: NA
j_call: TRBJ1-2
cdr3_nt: TGCAGCGTGGCCCTGGCCGATGGCTACACCTTC
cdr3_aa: CSVALADGYTF

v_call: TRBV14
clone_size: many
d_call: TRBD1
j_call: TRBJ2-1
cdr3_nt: TGTGCCAGCAGCCAGTGGACAGGGGGAATCAATGAGCAGTTCTTC
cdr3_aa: CASSQWTGGINEQFF

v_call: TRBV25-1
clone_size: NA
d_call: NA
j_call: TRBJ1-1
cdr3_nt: TGTGCCAGCAGTGTGGATCAAGCGAACACTGAAGCTTTCTTT
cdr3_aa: CASSVDQANTEAFF

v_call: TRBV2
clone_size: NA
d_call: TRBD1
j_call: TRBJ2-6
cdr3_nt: TGTGCCAGCAGTGATGAACAGGGGGCGGGTGGGGCCAACGTCCTGACTTTC
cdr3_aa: CASSDEQGAGGANVLTF

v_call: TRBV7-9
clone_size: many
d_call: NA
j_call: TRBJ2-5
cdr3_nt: TGTGCCAGCAGCTCCTCCCCCGCAGGGGTAGCTGAGACCCAGTACTTC
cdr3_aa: CASSSSPAGVAETQYF

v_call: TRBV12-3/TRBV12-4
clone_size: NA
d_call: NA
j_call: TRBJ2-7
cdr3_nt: TGTGCCAGCAGGCAGACAGGCGGGCGAATCGAGCAGTACTTC
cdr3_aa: CASRQTGGRIEQYF